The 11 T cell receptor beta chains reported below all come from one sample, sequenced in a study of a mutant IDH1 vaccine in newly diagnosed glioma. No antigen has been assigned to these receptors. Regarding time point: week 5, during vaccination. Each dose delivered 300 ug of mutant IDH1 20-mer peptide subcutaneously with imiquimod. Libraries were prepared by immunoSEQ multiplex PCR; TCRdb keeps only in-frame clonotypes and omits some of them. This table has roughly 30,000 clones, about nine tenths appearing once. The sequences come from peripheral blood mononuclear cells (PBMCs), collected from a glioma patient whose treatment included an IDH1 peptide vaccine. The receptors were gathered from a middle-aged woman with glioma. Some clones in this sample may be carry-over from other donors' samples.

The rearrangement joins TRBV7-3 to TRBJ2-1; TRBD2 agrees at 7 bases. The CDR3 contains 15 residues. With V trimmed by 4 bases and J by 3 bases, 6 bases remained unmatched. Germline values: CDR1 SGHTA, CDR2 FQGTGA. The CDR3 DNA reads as TGTGCCAGCAGCTCCGGGAGCGGGAACTACAATGAGCAGTTCTTC. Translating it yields CASSSGSGNYNEQFF.

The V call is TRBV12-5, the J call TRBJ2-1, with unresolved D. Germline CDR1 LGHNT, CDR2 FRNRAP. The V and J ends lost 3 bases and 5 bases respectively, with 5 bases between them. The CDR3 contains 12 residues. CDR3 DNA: TGTGCTAGTGGTTTCGGCCACAATGAGCAGTTCTTC. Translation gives CASGFGHNEQFF.

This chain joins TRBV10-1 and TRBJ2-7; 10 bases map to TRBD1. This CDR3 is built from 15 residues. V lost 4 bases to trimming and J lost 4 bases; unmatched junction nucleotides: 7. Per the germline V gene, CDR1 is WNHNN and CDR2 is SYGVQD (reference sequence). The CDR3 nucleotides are TGCGCCAGCAGTGTAAAGCGACAGGGGGCTTACGAGCAGTACTTC. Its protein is CASSVKRQGAYEQYF.

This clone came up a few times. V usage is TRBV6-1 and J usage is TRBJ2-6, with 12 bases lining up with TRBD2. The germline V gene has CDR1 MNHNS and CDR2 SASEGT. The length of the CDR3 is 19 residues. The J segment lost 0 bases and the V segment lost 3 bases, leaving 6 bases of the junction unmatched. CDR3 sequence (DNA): TGTGCCAGCAGTGATGGGACTAGCGGGTTAAGCTCTGGGGCCAACGTCCTGACTTTC. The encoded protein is CASSDGTSGLSSGANVLTF.

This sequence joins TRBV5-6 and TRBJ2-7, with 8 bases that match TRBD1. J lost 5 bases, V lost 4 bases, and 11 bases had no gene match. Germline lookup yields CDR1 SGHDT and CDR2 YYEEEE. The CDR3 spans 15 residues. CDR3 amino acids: CASSLWTGSSNEQYF. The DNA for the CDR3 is TGTGCCAGCAGCCTGTGGACAGGGAGTTCTAACGAGCAGTACTTC.

The CDR3: CASSFTTRTTGGYTF. As DNA, the CDR3 is TGTGCCAGCAGCTTCACAACCCGGACTACTGGTGGCTACACCTTC. The V and J genes are TRBV5-5 and TRBJ1-2; D uncertain. CDR1 is SGHKS, CDR2 YYEKEE, per germline (reference sequence). The CDR3 consists of 15 residues. V shed 2 bases and J shed 7 bases, with 18 bases lying between them.

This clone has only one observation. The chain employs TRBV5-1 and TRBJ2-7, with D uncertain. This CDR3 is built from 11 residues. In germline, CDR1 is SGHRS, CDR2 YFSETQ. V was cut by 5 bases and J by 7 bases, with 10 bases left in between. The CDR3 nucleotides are TGCGCCAGCAGTCCCCCCCTGGAGCAGTACTTC. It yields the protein CASSPPLEQYF. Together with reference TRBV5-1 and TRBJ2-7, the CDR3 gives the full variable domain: KAGVTQTPRYLIKTRGQQVTLSCSPISGHRSVSWYQQTPGQGLQFLFEYFSETQRNKGNFPGRFSGRQFSNSRSEMNVSTLELGDSALYLCASSPPLEQYFGPGTRLTVT.

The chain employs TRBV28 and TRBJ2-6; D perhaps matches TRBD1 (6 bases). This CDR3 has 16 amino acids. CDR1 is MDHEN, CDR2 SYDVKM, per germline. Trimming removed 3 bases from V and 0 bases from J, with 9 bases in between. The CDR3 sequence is CASSFGQLSGANVLTF. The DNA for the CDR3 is TGTGCCAGCAGTTTTGGACAGCTCTCTGGGGCCAACGTCCTGACTTTC.

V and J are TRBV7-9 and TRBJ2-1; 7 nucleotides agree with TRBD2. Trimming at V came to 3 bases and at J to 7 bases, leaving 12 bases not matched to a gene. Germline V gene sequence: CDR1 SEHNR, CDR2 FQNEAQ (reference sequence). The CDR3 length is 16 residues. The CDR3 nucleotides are TGTGCCAGCAGCTTTCCCGTCGTAGGACTAGATAATGAGCAGTTCTTC. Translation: CASSFPVVGLDNEQFF.

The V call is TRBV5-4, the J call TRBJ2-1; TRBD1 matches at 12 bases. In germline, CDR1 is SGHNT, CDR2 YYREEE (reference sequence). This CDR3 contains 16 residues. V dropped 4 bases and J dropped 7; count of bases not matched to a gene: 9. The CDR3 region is CASSPWDRGLRNEQFF. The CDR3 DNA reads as TGTGCCAGCAGCCCCTGGGACAGGGGGCTTCGGAATGAGCAGTTCTTC.

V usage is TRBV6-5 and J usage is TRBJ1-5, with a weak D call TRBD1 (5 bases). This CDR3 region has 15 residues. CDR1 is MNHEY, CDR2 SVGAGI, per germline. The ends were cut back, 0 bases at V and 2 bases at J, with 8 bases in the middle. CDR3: CASSYSGGGNQPQHF. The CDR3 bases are TGTGCCAGCAGTTACTCGGGAGGGGGCAATCAGCCCCAGCATTTT.